This entry lists 13 T cell receptor beta chains sequenced from one sample in a study of OX40 agonist ivuxolimab in advanced cancers. Assay used: immunoSEQ multiplex PCR; TCRdb lists only in-frame clones, some missing. This table has some 80,000 clones, approximately 86% appearing once. Specimen: CD4+ or CD8+ T cells sorted from blood, collected in a trial of the OX40 agonist ivuxolimab. The receptors here all came from an adult with an advanced solid tumor such as melanoma, head and neck, liver or kidney cancer.

The chain combines TRBV6-1 with TRBJ2-5; D ambiguous. The J call is in doubt because the DNA end fits TRBJ2-7 better. The CDR3 is 14 amino acids. Germline V gene data show CDR1 as MNHNS and CDR2 as SASEGT. This CDR3 reads CASSATSGIYEQYF. The CDR3 bases are TGTGCCAGCAGTGCCACCAGTGGAATCTACGAGCAGTACTTC.

The J gene is TRBJ1-1, the V gene TRBV19; 9 bases are shared with TRBD1. The CDR3 spans 14 residues. The V segment lost 6 bases and the J segment 4 bases; nucleotides outside the gene matches: 6. Germline lookup yields CDR1 LNHDA and CDR2 SQIVND (reference sequence). The CDR3 coding sequence is TGTGCCAGTAGATCCCAGACAGGGGGCACTGAAGCTTTCTTT. Translating gives CASRSQTGGTEAFF.

The rearrangement links TRBV5-1 to TRBJ2-3; D uncertain. V gave up 0 bases and J gave up 2 bases, with 4 bases separating them. Germline assignment: CDR1 SGHRS and CDR2 YFSETQ. This CDR3 comprises 13 residues. The CDR3 DNA reads TGCGCCAGCAGCTTGGCCCCCACAGATACGCAGTATTTT. This codes for CASSLAPTDTQYF.

This chain uses TRBV18 with TRBJ1-3; D not certain. Germline V CDR1 and CDR2: KGHSH, LQKENI. The V end lost 3 bases, the J end lost 0 bases, and 18 bases lay between the germline ends. CDR3 length: 18 amino acids. The CDR3 region is CASSPTTSAGYSGNTIYF. DNA for the CDR3: TGTGCCAGCTCACCGACTACCTCCGCGGGGTACTCTGGAAACACCATATATTTT.

This chain joins TRBV6-7 and TRBJ1-2, with a possible D match to TRBD1 (6 bases). TRBV6-7 is designated an ORF whose function remains uncertain. Trimming cost V 1 base and J 5 bases, with 14 bases left between them. The CDR3 runs 15 residues. DNA for the CDR3: TGTGCCAGCAGTTACTGTGGCGGACAGAGATATGGCTACACCTTC. It specifies CASSYCGGQRYGYTF.

The V and J genes are TRBV28 and TRBJ2-1; weak D call: TRBD1 (6 bases). V gave up 7 bases and J gave up 7 bases, with 14 bases separating them. The CDR3 has 13 amino acids. Germline-derived CDR1 and CDR2 are MDHEN and SYDVKM. The CDR3: CASTSDRLNEQFF. Here the CDR3 DNA reads TGTGCCAGCACTTCCGACAGGTTGAATGAGCAGTTCTTC.

The V and J genes are TRBV19 and TRBJ1-2, with 8 bases matching TRBD1. Germline V gene sequence: CDR1 LNHDA, CDR2 SQIVND (reference sequence). V trimming: 4 bases; J trimming: 3 bases; junction bases outside the gene matches: 7. CDR3 length: 15 residues. In DNA, the CDR3 is TGTGCCAGTAGTACCAACAGGGGGGGAGACTATGGCTACACCTTC. Translation gives CASSTNRGGDYGYTF.

The chain combines TRBV9 with TRBJ2-3; 13 bases agree with TRBD2. Trimming removed 3 bases from V and 2 bases from J; junction bases left unmatched: 9. Germline CDR1 SGDLS, CDR2 YYNGEE. This CDR3 contains 18 residues. The CDR3 protein is CASSARTSGGPHTDTQYF. The DNA of the CDR3 is TGTGCCAGCAGCGCCCGGACTAGCGGGGGCCCACACACAGATACGCAGTATTTT.

This chain links TRBV6-1 with TRBJ1-1, with TRBD1 as a possible D gene (5 bases). This CDR3 contains 17 residues. The germline CDR1 and CDR2 sequences are MNHNS and SASEGT. With 0 bases removed from V and 0 bases from J, the gap between germline ends came to 14 bases. CDR3: CASSEALGWGVNTEAFF. The CDR3 DNA sequence: TGTGCCAGCAGTGAAGCGCTCGGTTGGGGGGTGAACACTGAAGCTTTCTTT.

CDR3 region: CASSSPLSPTDTQYF. The DNA of the CDR3 is TGTGCCAGCAGCTCCCCCCTGAGCCCCACAGATACGCAGTATTTT. The J gene is TRBJ2-3, the V gene TRBV5-6; D remains ambiguous. CDR1 and CDR2 from the germline V gene are SGHDT and YYEEEE. The V end lost 3 bases, the J end lost 2 bases, and 13 bases lay between the germline ends. This CDR3 region has 15 residues. Looking up the rest from reference TRBV5-6 and TRBJ2-3 gives the full variable domain: DAGVTQSPTHLIKTRGQQVTLRCSPKSGHDTVSWYQQALGQGPQFIFQYYEEEERQRGNFPDRFSGHQFPNYSSELNVNALLLGDSALYLCASSSPLSPTDTQYFGPGTRLTVL.

This rearrangement joins TRBV11-2 to TRBJ2-3; 8 bases align to TRBD2. Germline V gene sequence: CDR1 SGHAT, CDR2 FQNNGV. V dropped 4 bases and J dropped 1; count of bases not matched to a gene: 7. The CDR3 has 16 residues. The DNA for the CDR3 is TGTGCCAGCAGCTACGAAAGAGCGGGAGGCACAGATACGCAGTATTTT. This encodes CASSYERAGGTDTQYF.

The chain recombines TRBV5-4 with TRBJ2-3; TRBD2 aligns across 9 bases. This CDR3 comprises 16 residues. The V gene end was trimmed by 4 bases and the J gene end by 2 bases; junction bases not matched to a gene: 8. Germline assignment: CDR1 SGHNT and CDR2 YYREEE (reference sequence). CDR3 nucleotide sequence: TGTGCCAGCAGCCCTTGGGCGGGGGGGGTCACAGATACGCAGTATTTT. Translation: CASSPWAGGVTDTQYF. Full variable domain (outside the CDR3, taken from reference TRBV5-4 and TRBJ2-3): ETGVTQSPTHLIKTRGQQVTLRCSSQSGHNTVSWYQQALGQGPQFIFQYYREEENGRGNFPPRFSGLQFPNYSSELNVNALELDDSALYLCASSPWAGGVTDTQYFGPGTRLTVL.

The J gene is TRBJ2-5, the V gene TRBV13, with D perhaps matching TRBD1 or TRBD2 (5 bases each). This CDR3 region has 14 residues. Germline loops: CDR1 PRHDT, CDR2 FYEKMQ (reference sequence). Trimming removed 5 bases from V and 7 bases from J, with 17 bases in between. The CDR3 DNA is TGTGCCAGCAGCCAAGCCCTAACTGGGACGACCCAGTACTTC. Its translation: CASSQALTGTTQYF. Supplemented by reference TRBV13 and TRBJ2-5, the full variable domain reads AAGVIQSPRHLIKEKRETATLKCYPIPRHDTVYWYQQGPGQDPQFLISFYEKMQSDKGSIPDRFSAQQFSDYHSELNMSSLELGDSALYFCASSQALTGTTQYFGPGTRLLVL.